Each of the 9 T cell receptor beta chains below was sequenced from the same sample in a study of blood T cell repertoires in COVID-19. Profiled with immunoSEQ multiplex PCR; TCRdb holds only in-frame clones, not every one. This table holds roughly 260,000 clones, around 87% found once. The sequenced sample was peripheral blood. The receptor set was obtained from a woman aged 45-65 years with acute or convalescent COVID-19.

The chain joins TRBV6-2 or TRBV6-3 to TRBJ1-4, with D possibly being TRBD1 (5 bases). Germline V gene lookup returns CDR1 MNHEY and CDR2 SVGEGT. The CDR3 covers 13 residues. V lost 4 bases to trimming and J lost 13 bases, with 16 bases between them. The CDR3 nucleotides are TGTGCCAGCAGTTCGACCAGGGATTCGGTACTGTTTTTT. It codes for CASSSTRDSVLFF.

This chain connects TRBV2 to TRBJ1-5; 8 bases agree with TRBD1. Germline assignment: CDR1 SNHLY and CDR2 FYNNEI. The CDR3 consists of 16 residues. Losses at the gene ends were 6 bases for V and 0 bases for J; bases not matched to a gene: 7. The DNA for the CDR3 is TGTGCCAGCAGGGCTGACAGGGGAGGTAGCAATCAGCCCCAGCATTTT. Its translation: CASRADRGGSNQPQHF.

The CDR3 is CASSYEYAEAFF. The CDR3 coding sequence is TGTGCCAGCAGTTACGAGTATGCTGAAGCTTTCTTT. V and J are TRBV6-6 and TRBJ1-1; D unclear. The CDR3 runs to 12 residues. Germline-derived CDR1 and CDR2 are MNHNY and SVGAGI (reference sequence). V was cut by 2 bases and J by 6 bases, with 7 bases left in between.

The chain recombines TRBV5-6 with TRBJ1-4; D not certain. Trimming shortened V by 1 base and J by 2 bases, and 9 bases separated the two germline ends. This CDR3 has 15 amino acids. Germline values: CDR1 SGHDT, CDR2 YYEEEE. CDR3 in amino acids: CASSLSGFTNEKLFF. The DNA of the CDR3 is TGTGCCAGCAGCTTGTCAGGATTTACTAATGAAAAACTGTTTTTT.

This chain joins TRBV5-5 and TRBJ2-3; D not certain. CDR1 and CDR2 (germline): SGHKS, YYEKEE (reference sequence). V shed 7 bases and J shed 6 bases, with 12 bases lying between them. The CDR3 sequence is 12 residues long. CDR3 loop: CASEVSWDTQYF. DNA for the CDR3: TGTGCCAGCGAAGTGAGTTGGGATACGCAGTATTTT. The full variable domain, with the rest looked up from reference TRBV5-5 and TRBJ2-3, is DAGVTQSPTHLIKTRGQQVTLRCSPISGHKSVSWYQQVLGQGPQFIFQYYEKEERGRGNFPDRFSARQFPNYSSELNVNALLLGDSALYLCASEVSWDTQYFGPGTRLTVL.

The V gene is TRBV4-2, the J gene TRBJ2-1; D is perhaps TRBD1 (8 bases). V was cut by 1 base and J by 5 bases, with 12 bases left in between. The germline V gene encodes CDR1 LGHNA and CDR2 YNFKEQ. This CDR3 is 15 amino acids long. The CDR3 loop is CASSQAQGGDNEQFF. The CDR3 region has the DNA TGTGCCAGCAGCCAAGCACAGGGGGGGGACAATGAGCAGTTCTTC.

The chain links TRBV7-2 to TRBJ2-3; 7 nucleotides align to TRBD2. Looked up from germline, CDR1 is SGHTA and CDR2 is FQGNSA. CDR3 length equals 16 residues. Trimming took 1 base from V and 0 from J; bases not matched to a gene: 4. The CDR3, as DNA: TGTGCCAGCAGCTTAGTAGCTAGCGGAAGCACAGATACGCAGTATTTT. It specifies CASSLVASGSTDTQYF.

The rearrangement links TRBV4-3 to TRBJ1-1; D remains unclear. The CDR3 has 15 amino acids. Germline lookup yields CDR1 LGHNA and CDR2 YSLEER. V was pared by 7 bases and J by 1 base, with 16 bases between. CDR3 in amino acids: CASTSVAAGNTEAFF. CDR3 nucleotides: TGCGCCAGCACCTCCGTCGCAGCGGGGAACACTGAAGCTTTCTTT.

DNA of the CDR3: TGTGCCAGCTTGGACAGCTTCCCTGAAAAACTGTTTTTT. Residues: CASLDSFPEKLFF. The J gene is TRBJ1-4, the V gene TRBV28; the D gene is possibly TRBD1 (6 bases). The CDR3 contains 13 residues. Trimming pared 8 bases from V and 7 bases from J, leaving 14 bases between. Germline CDR1 and CDR2: MDHEN and SYDVKM.